This T cell receptor beta chain was sequenced for a study of beta chain features in type 1 diabetes. Broader study findings: PCR might preferentially amplify shorter templates, equally in patients and controls.

The whole isolated RNA underwent reverse transcription, so sequencing captured expressed TCRB transcripts. Sequencing used immunoSEQ multiplex PCR; TCRdb keeps in-frame clones, though not all of them. This sample has fewer than 250,000 clones, with around 10% found just once. J lost 7 bases, V lost 3 bases, and 9 bases had no gene match. The germline gives CDR1 LGHNA, CDR2 YNFKEQ. CDR3 length: 16 amino acids. This clone was recorded a few times. Its antigen is still unknown. This TCR was recovered from a woman between 18 and 29 years old in good health. Sample: naive CD4+ T cells from blood. The V call is TRBV4-2, the J call TRBJ2-1, with 10 bases fitting TRBD2. CDR3 residues: CASSQGLAGGVNEQFF. For the CDR3, the DNA is TGTGCCAGCAGCCAGGGGTTAGCGGGAGGAGTAAATGAGCAGTTCTTC.